This T cell receptor (beta chain) emerged from a study of OX40 agonist ivuxolimab in advanced cancers. Study-level background: Patients treated during dose escalation were battling hepatocellular carcinoma, melanoma, renal cell or head and neck cancer. Overall study results and limits: Several nonresponders also turned out to have low normalized T-cell clonal expansion. Expanded clones belonging to CD8+ T cells outnumbered, on average, those of CD4+.

Turning to this clone: Its antigen is not identified.

This CDR3 comprises 14 residues. The germline V and J ends were trimmed by 4 bases and 4 bases, with 13 bases remaining between them. The V gene's germline CDR1 is SNHLY and CDR2 FYNNEI. The repertoire was sequenced with immunoSEQ multiplex PCR; TCRdb's copy has only in-frame clones and lacks some. The data show about 50,000 clones, roughly 91% seen once. The TCR comes from an adult with an advanced solid tumor such as melanoma, head and neck, liver or kidney cancer. This chain links TRBV2 with TRBJ1-2, with D perhaps TRBD1 (6 bases). The material was CD4+ or CD8+ T cells sorted from blood, obtained in a trial of the OX40 agonist ivuxolimab. CDR3 bases: TGTGCCAGCAGTGTCGGGGGCCAGATCTATGGCTACACCTTC. Residues: CASSVGGQIYGYTF. The full variable domain, completed using reference TRBV2 and TRBJ1-2, is EPEVTQTPSHQVTQMGQEVILRCVPISNHLYFYWYRQILGQKVEFLVSFYNNEISEKSEIFDDQFSVERPDGSNFTLKIRSTKLEDSAMYFCASSVGGQIYGYTFGSGTRLTVV.